This TCR beta chain was identified during a study of cytomegalovirus exposure and HLA in healthy donors. CDR3 size: 14 residues. Germline V lookup: CDR1 MNHEY, CDR2 SVGAGI. Between the trimmed V and J ends, which lost 8 bases and 0 bases, there was a span of 14 bases. PCR amplification relied on 60 Vbeta primers (plus 13 Jbeta primers). The repertoire was sequenced with immunoSEQ multiplex PCR; TCRdb's copy has only in-frame clones and lacks some. The profile shows some 180,000 clones, under 80% of them singletons. The clonotype comes from a woman aged 30 to 39 in good health and CMV-seropositive. The J gene is TRBJ2-7, the V gene TRBV6-5; D may be TRBD2 (6 bases). Sequencing was performed on PBMCs. The CDR3 reads CASGDSPGSYEQYF. CDR3 nucleotides: TGTGCCAGCGGGGACTCCCCCGGCTCCTACGAGCAGTACTTC.